The clone carrying this T cell receptor (beta chain) was recorded a few times. Its antigen is not known. There was one heparinised blood draw per donor, averaging around 120 mL. This sample is part of a study of beta chain features in type 1 diabetes. Overall study results and limits: In the patient group, naive, central memory and Treg TCRB repertoires seemed more alike than in the healthy donor group. Because the template was cDNA, high-expressing cells might be over-represented.

The study reverse transcribed the entire isolated RNA, so it sequenced expressed TCRB transcripts. This table comes from immunoSEQ multiplex PCR, and its TCRdb copy is limited to in-frame clones, with some not included. This sample carries 300,000 to 350,000 clones, approximately 15% of them seen once, and the ten largest clones take about 6.7%. V shed 2 bases and J shed 5 bases, with 7 bases lying between them. The V gene's germline CDR1 is SGHNT and CDR2 YENEEA. CDR3 length equals 13 residues. The chain joins TRBV11-3 to TRBJ2-1; D remains ambiguous. Sample: central memory CD4+ T cells from blood. The source of this sequence is a man aged 30 to 45 in good health. The CDR3 spells CASSLIPNNEQFF. The CDR3 coding sequence is TGTGCCAGCAGCTTAATACCAAACAATGAGCAGTTCTTC.